Listed below are T cell receptor beta chains from one sample, sequenced in a study of T cell responses to AZD1222 COVID-19 vaccine. Only in-frame clones appear in the TCRdb table, and some are missing; sequencing was by immunoSEQ multiplex PCR. This sample yields about 180,000 clones, of which roughly 89% are seen a single time; 1.5% to 2% belongs to the top ten. The input for sequencing was peripheral blood, taken on day 0 of AZD1222 vaccination. The receptor source for this set is an adult in good health. Both conserved end residues are part of each CDR3. D genes are given only for firm matches. Some rows mark clone size as missing; the rest say once, few, many or name a class of expanded clone.

cdr3_nt cdr3_aa clone_size j_call v_call d_call
TGTGCCAGCAGCGTATATTTCACAGATACGCAGTATTTT CASSVYFTDTQYF . TRBJ2-3 TRBV9 .
TGTGCCAGCAGCTTGGCCTCGGGGGCCATCTACGAGCAGTACTTC CASSLASGAIYEQYF . TRBJ2-7 TRBV5-4 .
TGTGCTAGTGGCCAATCGGGACTAGCGGGGTCGAACAATGAGCAGTTCTTC CASGQSGLAGSNNEQFF . TRBJ2-1 TRBV12-5 TRBD2
TGTGCCAGCAAGGAGGGGAGATATAATGAGCAGTTCTTC CASKEGRYNEQFF . TRBJ2-1 TRBV14 .
TGTGCCAGCAGCCTCCGGGGAGGAAAATCACCCCTCCACTTT CASSLRGGKSPLHF . TRBJ1-6 TRBV3-1/TRBV3-2 .
TGTGCCAGCAGGAGGACAGCTACCTACGAGCAGTACTTC CASRRTATYEQYF . TRBJ2-7 TRBV6-5 .
TGTGCCAGCACCCCGGGACCGGGGGCCCTCGGTGGCTACACCTTC CASTPGPGALGGYTF . TRBJ1-2 TRBV6-5 .
TGTGCCAGTACCTCTGAAGCGGTCGGGCATAACTATGGCTACACCTTC CASTSEAVGHNYGYTF . TRBJ1-2 TRBV21-1 .
TGTGCCAGCAGTTTGGGTACCACCAAAAACATTCAGTACTTC CASSLGTTKNIQYF once TRBJ2-4 TRBV28 .
TGTGCCAGCAGGGGATACTCCTACAATGAGCAGTTCTTC CASRGYSYNEQFF . TRBJ2-1 TRBV6-5 .
TGTGCCATCAGGAATGGGGGCGCGACAGATACGCAGTATTTT CAIRNGGATDTQYF . TRBJ2-3 TRBV27 .
TGCGCCAGCAGCTTAGTCACAGGGCTGGGCGGGGAGCTGTTTTTT CASSLVTGLGGELFF . TRBJ2-2 TRBV5-1 .
TGTGCCAGCAGCGTAGGGGCCGGTGGGGGCCGGAGCTCTGGAAACACCATATATTTT CASSVGAGGGRSSGNTIYF once TRBJ1-3 TRBV9 .